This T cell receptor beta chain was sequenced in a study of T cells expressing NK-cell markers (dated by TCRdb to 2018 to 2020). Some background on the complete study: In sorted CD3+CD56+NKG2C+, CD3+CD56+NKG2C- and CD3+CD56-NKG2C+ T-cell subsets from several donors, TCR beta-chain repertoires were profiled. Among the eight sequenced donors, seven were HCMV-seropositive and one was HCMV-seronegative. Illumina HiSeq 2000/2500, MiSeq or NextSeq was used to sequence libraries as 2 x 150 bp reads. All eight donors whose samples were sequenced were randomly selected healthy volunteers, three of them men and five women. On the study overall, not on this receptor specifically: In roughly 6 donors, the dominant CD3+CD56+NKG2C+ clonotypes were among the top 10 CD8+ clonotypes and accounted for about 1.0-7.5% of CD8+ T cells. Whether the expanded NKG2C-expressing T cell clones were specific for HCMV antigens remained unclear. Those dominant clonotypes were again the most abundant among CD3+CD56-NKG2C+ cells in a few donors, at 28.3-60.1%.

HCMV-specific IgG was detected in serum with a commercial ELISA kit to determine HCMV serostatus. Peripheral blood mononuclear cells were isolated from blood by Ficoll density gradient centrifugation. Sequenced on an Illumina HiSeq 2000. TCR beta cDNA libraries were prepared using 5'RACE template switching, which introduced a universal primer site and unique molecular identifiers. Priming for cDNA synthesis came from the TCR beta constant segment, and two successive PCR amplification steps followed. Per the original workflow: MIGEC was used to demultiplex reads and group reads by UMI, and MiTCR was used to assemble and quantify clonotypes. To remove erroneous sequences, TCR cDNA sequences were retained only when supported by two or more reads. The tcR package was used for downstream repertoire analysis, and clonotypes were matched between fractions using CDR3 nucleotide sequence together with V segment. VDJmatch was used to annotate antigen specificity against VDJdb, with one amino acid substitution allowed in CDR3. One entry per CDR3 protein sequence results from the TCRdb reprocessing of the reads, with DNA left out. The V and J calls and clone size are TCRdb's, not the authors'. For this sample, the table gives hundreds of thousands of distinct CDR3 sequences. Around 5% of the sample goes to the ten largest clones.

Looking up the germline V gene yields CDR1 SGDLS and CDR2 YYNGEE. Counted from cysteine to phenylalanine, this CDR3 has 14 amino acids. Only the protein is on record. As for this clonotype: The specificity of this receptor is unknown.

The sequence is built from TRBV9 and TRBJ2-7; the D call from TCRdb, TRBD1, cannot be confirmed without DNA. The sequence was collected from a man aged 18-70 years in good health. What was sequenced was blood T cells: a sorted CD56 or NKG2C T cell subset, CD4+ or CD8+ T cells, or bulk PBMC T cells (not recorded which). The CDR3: CASSPGAGGYEQYF.